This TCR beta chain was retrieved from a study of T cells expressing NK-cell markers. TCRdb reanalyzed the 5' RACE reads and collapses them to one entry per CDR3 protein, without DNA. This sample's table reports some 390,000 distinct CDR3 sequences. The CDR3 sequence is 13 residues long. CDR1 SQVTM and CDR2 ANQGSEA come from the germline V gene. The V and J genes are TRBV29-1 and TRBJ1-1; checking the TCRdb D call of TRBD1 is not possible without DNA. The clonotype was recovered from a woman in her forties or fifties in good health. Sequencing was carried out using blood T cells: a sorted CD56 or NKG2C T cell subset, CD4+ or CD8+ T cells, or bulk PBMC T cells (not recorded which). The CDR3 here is CSVYATGTTEAFF.